This T cell receptor (beta chain) was documented in a study of beta chain features in type 1 diabetes. Across the study: Regarding age, gender and cell yields, patients proved similar to healthy donors. Taken together, all samples contributed 107,917,701 examined sorted cells.

The CDR3 runs to 11 residues. CDR1 and CDR2 from the germline V gene are MNHEY and SMNVEV (reference sequence). Trimming cost V 2 bases and J 7 bases, with 5 bases left between them. A single heparinised blood sample, averaging about 120 mL, was obtained per donor. Expressed TCRB transcripts were sequenced after all isolated RNA was converted to cDNA. TCRdb keeps only in-frame clones here, not all; method: immunoSEQ multiplex PCR. The sample records a few hundred thousand clones, around 13% being singletons. This chain joins TRBV27 and TRBJ1-2; D remains ambiguous. The sequenced sample was naive CD4+ T cells from blood. The sequence was obtained from a man younger than 40 in good health. CDR3 sequence: CASSLNPGYTF. The CDR3 DNA is TGTGCCAGCAGTTTAAATCCTGGCTACACCTTC.